This TCR beta chain was sequenced for a study of blood T cell repertoires in COVID-19. Looked up from germline, CDR1 is SGHTA and CDR2 is FQGNSA. This CDR3 contains 14 residues. Trimming left V 3 bases short and J 4 bases short, with 10 bases between. Sequencing used immunoSEQ multiplex PCR; TCRdb keeps in-frame clones, though not all of them. The profile shows some 150,000 clones, approximately 85% of them singletons. Sequencing was done on a sample of peripheral blood. The receptor's source is a human donor with acute or convalescent COVID-19. The donor label of this sample is uncertain. This sequence joins TRBV7-2 and TRBJ1-3; no reliable D call. The CDR3 DNA follows: TGTGCCAGCAGCTTGGGAGCGCTGGGAAACACCATATATTTT. Protein: CASSLGALGNTIYF.